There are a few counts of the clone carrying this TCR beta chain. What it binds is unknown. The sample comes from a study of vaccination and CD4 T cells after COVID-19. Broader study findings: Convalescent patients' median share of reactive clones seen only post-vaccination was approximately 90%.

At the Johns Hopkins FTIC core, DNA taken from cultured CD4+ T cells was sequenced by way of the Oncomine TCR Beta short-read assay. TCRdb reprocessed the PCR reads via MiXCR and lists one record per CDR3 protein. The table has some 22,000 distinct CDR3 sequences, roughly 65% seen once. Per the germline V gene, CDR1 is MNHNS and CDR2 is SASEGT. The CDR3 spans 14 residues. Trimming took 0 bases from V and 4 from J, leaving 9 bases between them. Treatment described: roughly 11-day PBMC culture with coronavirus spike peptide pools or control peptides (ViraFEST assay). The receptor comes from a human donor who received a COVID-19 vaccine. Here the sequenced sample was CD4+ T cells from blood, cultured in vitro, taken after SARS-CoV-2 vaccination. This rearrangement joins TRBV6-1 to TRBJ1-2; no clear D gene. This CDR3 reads CASSEAPLSYGYTF. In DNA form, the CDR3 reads TGTGCCAGCAGTGAAGCTCCGCTATCCTATGGCTACACCTTC.